This TCR beta chain was identified during a study of cytomegalovirus exposure and HLA in healthy donors listed by TCRdb under 2017. Broadly, across the study: The roughly 700 repertoires of the first cohort and the 120 validation repertoires were produced on the same platform, according to a later analysis. The study aimed to test whether signatures of past pathogen exposure could be identified by cataloging public T cell receptors. Besides the first cohort of 666 subjects, a separate validation cohort made up of 120 or so different subjects was used. To predict cytomegalovirus infection status, the study combined high-throughput TCR immunosequencing, statistical association of individual TCRs with disease status, and machine learning. General conclusions and limits of the study: The study gave a list of 150 to 200 TCR beta chains associated with cytomegalovirus. Three of the identified cytomegalovirus-associated TCR beta chains were confirmed in vitro to be specific for cytomegalovirus antigens. All 120 or so repertoires were used to score co-occurrence in the validation cohort in a later analysis, because that analysis had no HLA typing for the cohort. In both the original and validation cohorts, the classifier was reported to diagnose cytomegalovirus status with high specificity and sensitivity. A later analysis found that TCRs clustered in the first cohort also tended to co-occur in the 100 to 150 validation repertoires, with 90% to 95% of cluster scores above 0. The authors suggested that the approach could potentially be generalized to other disease states and immunological phenotypes. Most TCR sequences were seen in very few donors, while some public TCRs were found in many individuals.

Receptors were amplified or captured by the immunoSEQ multiplex PCR assay. As for the original processing: A statistical classification framework was built for diagnosing cytomegalovirus status from the catalog of TCR beta chain sequences. TCRdb took this table from immuneACCESS and kept in-frame rearrangements with V and J called. Such tables lack part of the clones; where checked against another copy, unresolved V genes explain under half of the gap, and the rest is unexplained. V, J and clone size reflect that table, while D and trimming were determined from the DNA. Recorded for this sample are about 110,000 clones; almost 96% of them occurred a single time. Together, the top ten hold roughly 0.66% of the sample. The donors belonged to the validation cohort of around 110 subjects, which was separate from the approximately 680-subject first cohort. CDR1 is given as SGDLS and CDR2 as YYNGEE, both from the germline V gene. The cysteine opens and the phenylalanine closes a CDR3 of 13 amino acids. The entry retains the CDR3 DNA only, 39 bases that are in frame from base 1. V loses 3 bases at its end and J loses 1 base; junction bases beyond the gene matches: 0.

Of note for this clone: Its specific antigen is unknown. No much larger clonotype is one base removed from it; base qualities were not supplied.

Sequencing was carried out using PBMCs. The rearranged segments are TRBV9 and TRBJ1-1, with 7 bases matching TRBD1. The source is a woman between 18 and 29 years old in good health and CMV-seronegative. The nucleotides are TGTGCCAGCAGCGGACAGGGGAACACTGAAGCTTTCTTT. Its protein product is CASSGQGNTEAFF. With the rest looked up from the reference TRBV9 and TRBJ1-1 genes rather than sequenced, the full variable domain is DSGVTQTPKHLITATGQRVTLRCSPRSGDLSVYWYQQSLDQGLQFLIQYYNGEERAKGNILERFSAQQFPDLHSELNLSSLELGDSALYFCASSGQGNTEAFFGQGTRLTVV.